This entry concerns a single T cell receptor (beta chain). Antigen: not known. The CDR3 runs 15 residues. Trimming removed 5 bases from V and 2 bases from J, with 15 bases in between. CDR1 is MNHEY and CDR2 is SMNVEV in the germline V gene (reference sequence). This sample is drawn from a study of cytomegalovirus exposure and HLA in healthy donors. Libraries were prepared by immunoSEQ multiplex PCR; TCRdb keeps only in-frame clonotypes and omits some of them. The sample consists of hundreds of thousands of clones, roughly 85% of them appearing once. Study-wide findings and caveats: TCR beta chains numbering some 160 were designated cytomegalovirus-associated. It was found in a later analysis that first-cohort TCR clusters tended to co-occur in the 100 to 150 validation repertoires.

This sequence joins TRBV27 and TRBJ2-5; D perhaps matches TRBD1 (5 bases). The specimen sequenced was PBMCs. The origin of this receptor is a woman under 30 in good health and CMV-seronegative. CDR3 coding DNA: TGTGCCAGCAGTCCCCATGGGGCAACACAAGAGACCCAGTACTTC. Protein: CASSPHGATQETQYF.